These T cell receptor beta chains were read from a single sample in a study of T cell responses to AZD1222 COVID-19 vaccine. This table comes from immunoSEQ multiplex PCR, and its TCRdb copy is limited to in-frame clones, with some not included. This sample carries around 120,000 clones, about 82% of them seen once, and the ten largest clones take approximately 15%. Source: peripheral blood, taken 28 days after the second AZD1222 dose. Receptors were obtained from an adult who received the AZD1222 COVID-19 vaccine. Each CDR3 is given with its conserved first and last residue. Each record gives: CDR3 protein, V gene, J gene.

CASSGGAYGYTF	TRBV9	TRBJ1-2
CASSRGQGYEQYF	TRBV12-3/TRBV12-4	TRBJ2-7
CASSSHGNEQFF	TRBV3-1/TRBV3-2	TRBJ2-1
CASSQVPTGTDDGYTF	TRBV4-3	TRBJ1-2
CASSIAARDGYTF	TRBV19	TRBJ1-2
CASSYQAGGRDTQYF	TRBV7-2	TRBJ2-3
CASSIVAGHGPGELFF	TRBV19	TRBJ2-2
CAISEPDQAFEAFF	TRBV10-3	TRBJ1-1
CASSLDLNTEAFF	TRBV7-9	TRBJ1-1
CASSSQPWEGTGELFF	TRBV9	TRBJ1-4
CASSLRGDNSPLHF	TRBV7-3	TRBJ1-6
CASSPHRYQPQHF	TRBV27	TRBJ1-5
CASSNGRAVGNQPQHF	TRBV21-1	TRBJ1-5
CASSLLGTDTQYF	TRBV27	TRBJ2-3
CSASSSGGYTF	TRBV20-1	TRBJ1-2
CASSFSLAGGDEQFF	TRBV5-4	TRBJ2-1
CASSLQGRRGEKLFF	TRBV7-2	TRBJ1-4
CASSTGAGYNEQFF	TRBV27	TRBJ2-1
CASSLYRGLGTEAFF	TRBV7-8	TRBJ1-1
CASSFRDTNQPQHF	TRBV6-5	TRBJ1-5
CASSQGFGNTGELFF	TRBV6-5	TRBJ2-2
CASSLSGDTEAFF	TRBV7-2	TRBJ1-1
CASSATGAYNSPLHF	TRBV7-3	TRBJ1-6
CASSFFPGELFF	TRBV28	TRBJ2-2
CASSLARDGYNSPLHF	TRBV7-2	TRBJ1-6
CASRDRDMNTEAFF	TRBV5-4	TRBJ1-1
CASSLIHSNQPQHF	TRBV27	TRBJ1-5
CASSGRSHTNYGYTF	TRBV6-5	TRBJ1-2
CASLSGDYEQYF	TRBV25-1	TRBJ2-7
CASSTYRPGGGNTIYF	TRBV6-6	TRBJ1-3
CASSQGTSGTDGELFF	TRBV5-1	TRBJ2-2
CASSPMRGEVNTEAFF	TRBV18	TRBJ1-1
CASSQGIGGRHEQYF	TRBV3-1/TRBV3-2	TRBJ2-7
CASSQTGTDDQPQHF	TRBV7-9	TRBJ1-5
CASSFRGGQPQHF	TRBV28	TRBJ1-5
CASSLGGPNYGYTF	TRBV7-8	TRBJ1-2
CASSLIGGTGASGANVLTF	TRBV13	TRBJ2-6
CASDQWGPAYEQYF	TRBV6-5	TRBJ2-7
CASSLEGYYGYTF	TRBV12-3/TRBV12-4	TRBJ1-2
CASSSSGYEQYF	TRBV6-5	TRBJ2-7
CASSLRQTSTDTQYF	TRBV13	TRBJ2-3
CASSLGGGDSGNTIYF	TRBV28	TRBJ1-3
CASSTNSGNTIYF	TRBV3-1/TRBV3-2	TRBJ1-3
CASSLGIKRERWDEQFF	TRBV27	TRBJ2-1
CASSKGGTLNTEAFF	TRBV2	TRBJ1-1
CASSGTSGAYEGYEQYF	TRBV5-1	TRBJ2-7
CASSLVSGPSYEQYF	TRBV7-2	TRBJ2-7
CASSQGDRGLYGYTF	TRBV4-3	TRBJ1-2
CASSPRIGGNTGELFF	TRBV7-6	TRBJ2-2
CASSKSAGYYGYTF	TRBV28	TRBJ1-2
CASGLPPGTGGRSNQPQHF	TRBV12-5	TRBJ1-5
CAIRPGQGSYEQYF	TRBV10-3	TRBJ2-7
CASSPGTAGNTIYF	TRBV19	TRBJ1-3
CASRMGRTGIANTGELFF	TRBV10-2	TRBJ2-2
CASSQERLHQPQHF	TRBV4-3	TRBJ1-5
CASSQDQGEQYF	TRBV14	TRBJ2-7
CASSPGGPLRGYGYTF	TRBV27	TRBJ1-2
CASSQDKVDYEQYF	TRBV4-2	TRBJ2-7
CASSQDPAGGPGELFF	TRBV4-2	TRBJ2-2